This T cell receptor (beta chain) was obtained from a study of cytomegalovirus exposure and HLA in healthy donors (dated 2017 in TCRdb). Notes on the research overall: An earlier analysis of some 600 of the donors reported 250 to 300 Gb of sequence data and 117 million unique TCR beta sequences obtained from roughly 180 million T cells. On average, around 200,000 unique TCR beta nucleotide sequences were sequenced per donor among a few hundred genotyped donors of the cohort, with roughly a sixth of those sequences being non-productive. A later analysis re-analyzed previously published TCR beta repertoires from approximately 670 donors and added high-resolution HLA genotyping to study TCR occurrence patterns. Of the 300 to 500 genotyped donors, approximately 81% were placed in the genetic ancestry cluster associated with self-reported Caucasian donors. Genome-wide SNP genotypes for about 55% of the 666 donors were used in a later genetic analysis, which treated that subset as a discovery cohort. A separate validation cohort of some 130 different subjects was used in addition to the roughly 670-subject first cohort. The number of donors typed differed by locus, with roughly 620-630 for A, B, C, DRB1 and DQB1, 522 for DQA1, 600 to 610 for DPA1, and around 460 for DPB1. To predict cytomegalovirus infection status, the study combined high-throughput TCR immunosequencing, statistical association of individual TCRs with disease status, and machine learning. The aim of the study was to test whether cataloging public T cell receptors could identify signatures of past pathogen exposure. An earlier analysis of approximately 580 of the donors used high-throughput TCR beta sequencing to judge whether each TCR beta V gene segment behaved as functional or pseudogenic. In the later analysis, no new phenotypic data were used to find candidate immune exposures; instead, reliance was placed on TCR beta sequences and their occurrence across donors. Donor age, sex, ethnicity and CMV serostatus were compiled together with the repertoire data. Every discovery cohort repertoire had been produced on one sequencing platform. Class I and class II HLA loci were covered by the typing at four-digit resolution. An early release that covered some 640 HLA-typed donors contained about 290 gigabases of sequencing data and 70 million to 100 million unique TCR sequences. Using immunosequencing, the study profiled T cell repertoires from around 680 subjects and related those repertoires to cytomegalovirus serostatus. Because of strong linkage in the cohort, roughly five DR-DQ haplotypes were treated as single units for association and clustering.

General conclusions and limits of the study: In a later genetic analysis, a missense DCLRE1C variant was associated with V-gene and J-gene trimming of TCR beta chains, and the association was replicated in an independent cohort. In an earlier analysis of approximately 590 of the donors, most TCR beta V segments appeared in productive rearrangements about 87% or about 30% of the time, broadly matching IMGT annotations. According to a later analysis, most CMV-associated TCR beta chains appeared to be HLA-restricted, and the HLA associations seemed to be driven largely by CMV exposure. A further reported finding was that TCR beta sequences accurately predicted the HLA-A and HLA-B alleles for most subjects in the first cohort. Cytomegalovirus status was reported to be diagnosed by the classifier with high specificity and sensitivity in both the original and validation cohorts. Roughly uniform sequencing depth across donors was assumed in presence/absence analyses, although this assumption may not hold. A cluster of highly shared sequence variants was judged likely to be a technical artifact of the sequencing pipeline. A few of the identified cytomegalovirus-associated TCR beta chains were confirmed in vitro to be specific for cytomegalovirus antigens. In a later analysis, HLA-associated TCR beta chains showed more clonal expansion and lower generation probabilities than non-associated chains that were equally common. The study gave a list of under 200 TCR beta chains associated with cytomegalovirus. Correlated functional status among segregating V segments might reflect linkage disequilibrium, but an unknown experimental factor could not be ruled out. In a later analysis, TCR association rates were found to vary across HLA loci, with the most associated TCRs seen for DRB1 alleles and the fewest for HLA-C alleles. Some IMGT-functional V segments, including TRBV6-2 and TRBV6-3, could not be distinguished by the 87-base-pair reads and were therefore excluded. In this cohort, only TCR beta chains were sequenced, and detectable features were limited by the absence of alpha or paired-chain data. A later analysis associated 15,000 to 20,000 TCR beta sequences with specific HLA alleles at a false discovery rate of 0.05. For the cohort, immune exposure information was limited to CMV serostatus. Most TCR sequences were observed very rarely across donors, whereas some public TCRs were present in many individuals. According to a later genetic analysis, donors in an Asian-associated ancestry cluster had fewer N-insertions in productive TCRs than the approximately 670-donor mean. Because HLA typing was unavailable for some donors at each locus, only the typed subset was used in association tests. When HLA alleles, especially DR and DQ, strongly co-occurred, TCR associations were difficult to assign to individual alleles. Because counts were too low, about 18 rarely observed V segments, including chromosome 9 orphons, were excluded from the earlier analysis of about 500 of the donors. The authors suggested that the approach could potentially be generalized to other disease states and immunological phenotypes. Several of the top co-occurrence clusters appeared to be linked to parvovirus B19, influenza, CMV and Epstein-Barr virus, according to a later analysis.

The cohort comprised approximately 700 healthy bone marrow donors. Cohort members were all nominally healthy when sampled, although unrecorded immune exposures were likely present. The donor was CMV seronegative and belonged to the group of around 350 seronegative cohort members. A peripheral blood sample was provided by each donor, and peripheral blood mononuclear cells were used for TCR beta sequencing. Genomic DNA extraction from the blood cell samples was performed with the Qiagen DNeasy Blood Extraction Kit. Sequences SNHLY (CDR1) and FYNNEI (CDR2) are obtained from the germline V gene. V loses 6 bases of germline sequence and J loses 8 bases, and the interval between the two ends is 17 bases. Measured from the cysteine to the phenylalanine, the CDR3 is 14 residues long. The entry retains the CDR3 DNA only, 42 bases that are in frame from base 1. Libraries were prepared through the immunoSEQ multiplex PCR assay. For the multiplex PCR, a mixture combining 60 forward primers for TCR Vbeta segments and 13 reverse primers for TCR Jbeta segments was used. Amplification of the CDR3 region of rearranged TCR beta genes was performed with a multiplex PCR assay on genomic DNA. On the Illumina HiSeq System, the amplified TCR beta libraries were sequenced as 87-base-pair reads. The study's processing was this. Across the 500 to 750 repertoires, a later analysis counted some 80 million unique TCR beta chains, approximately 12 million of which were shared by at least two donors. A nearest-neighbor algorithm error-corrected the raw reads and collapsed the reads into unique sequences, merging closely related sequences to remove PCR and sequencing errors. To assign V, D and J gene segments, CDR3 sequences were aligned to IMGT reference sequences. For a sequence to be retained, a match of at least six nucleotides was required to both a V gene segment and a J gene segment. A rearrangement was called productive if the CDR3 had no stop codons and remained in frame with V and J, and every other rearrangement was called non-productive. CDR3 was defined according to IMGT convention as the region running from the second conserved V-encoded cysteine to the conserved J-encoded phenylalanine. The earlier analysis of 587 of the donors excluded any sequence lacking an unambiguous match to a single V gene segment. In an earlier analysis of several hundred of the donors, a V segment was called functional when productive rearrangements were above 56.7%, and segregating when the standard deviation between donors exceeded 5%. A statistical classification framework was developed to diagnose cytomegalovirus status using the catalog of TCR beta chain sequences. A later analysis assigned V and J genes by comparing TCR nucleotide sequences with IMGT/GENE-DB human TR gene sequences. Using the TCRdist pipeline, a later analysis assigned CDR3 sequences along with most-parsimonious VDJ recombination scenarios. In a later analysis, each TCR beta chain was defined by its CDR3 amino acid sequence together with its V-gene family, and reads without a unique V-gene family were excluded. As a way to deal with suspected cross-contamination and a sequencing artifact, a later analysis dropped hundreds of nucleotide sequences that were highly shared and had low generation probability. In a later analysis, a clonal expansion index was calculated for each public chain from normalized within-repertoire ranks of inferred template counts. A later analysis computed generation probabilities with a VDJ recombination model fitted to out-of-frame rearrangements, and checked the results against IGoR. A later analysis scored TCR-TCR, TCR-HLA and TCR-CMV co-occurrence with hypergeometric tests, applying a repertoire-size bias correction to TCR pairs. A later analysis estimated false discovery rates by permuting HLA or CMV assignments 20 times. In a later analysis, co-occurring TCRs were grouped using DBSCAN, and TCRdist sequence similarity was added for clustering within HLA-allele-positive subsets. Co-occurrence clustering excluded repertoires with fewer than 30,000 or more than 120,000 public chains, plus five with anomalous nucleotide sharing. Here the immuneACCESS table is served through TCRdb, limited to in-frame sequences with V and J called. Missing clones are a known gap in these copies; in checked studies unresolved V genes cover under half, and the rest lacks a known reason. V, J and clone size derive from that table, while D and trimming were established from the DNA sequence. The sample table holds around 180,000 clones, of which roughly 70% were seen once. About 1.6% of the sample is held by the ten biggest clonotypes.

The table lists this clone with a count of one. Its antigen remains undetermined. Per-base qualities were not stored, and no clone one base away is much larger. The V and J segments used are TRBV2 and TRBJ2-1; the best D guess is TRBD2, with 6 bases matching. The sequence was obtained from a girl between 5 and 17 years old in good health and CMV-seronegative. Material for sequencing was PBMCs. Read as DNA, the sequence is TGTGCCAGCAGAATCCCCCGACTAGGCGATGAGCAGTTCTTC. Its coded protein is CASRIPRLGDEQFF.